The text below deals with one TCR beta chain. The entry originates in a study of blood T cell repertoires in COVID-19. TCRdb keeps only in-frame clones here, not all; method: immunoSEQ multiplex PCR. The sample gives more than 95,000 clones, roughly 79% of which show up once; 7.5% is in the top ten. Germline trimming cut 0 bases from V and 14 bases from J; bases unmatched to any gene: 12. CDR1 and CDR2 from the germline V gene are LNHNV and YYDKDF (reference sequence). This CDR3 is built from 15 residues. This TCR came from a man between 65 and 85 years old with active or convalescent COVID-19. The sequenced material came from peripheral blood. V usage is TRBV15 and J usage is TRBJ2-1; TRBD1 agrees at 8 bases. The CDR3 DNA follows: TGTGCCACCAGCAGAGAGCCGAGACAGGGGAGGATAGAGTTCTTC. This codes for CATSREPRQGRIEFF.